The clone carrying this T cell receptor (beta chain) showed up just a few times. This sample is drawn from a study of cytomegalovirus exposure and HLA in healthy donors. PCR amplification relied on 60 Vbeta primers (plus 13 Jbeta primers). Measured with immunoSEQ multiplex PCR; TCRdb has only the in-frame clones, and not every one. The sample shows about 140,000 clones, roughly 77% of them seen only once. The CDR3 covers 15 residues. V shed 3 bases, J shed 5 bases, and the junction held 6 bases outside the gene matches. Germline V lookup: CDR1 SGDLS, CDR2 YYNGEE. Sequenced material: PBMCs. V and J are TRBV9 and TRBJ2-5; TRBD2 aligns across 11 bases. The receptor's source is a man aged 40-55 years in good health and CMV-seronegative. The CDR3 reads CASSATSGVRETQYF. The CDR3 bases are TGTGCCAGCAGCGCGACTAGCGGGGTGAGGGAGACCCAGTACTTC.